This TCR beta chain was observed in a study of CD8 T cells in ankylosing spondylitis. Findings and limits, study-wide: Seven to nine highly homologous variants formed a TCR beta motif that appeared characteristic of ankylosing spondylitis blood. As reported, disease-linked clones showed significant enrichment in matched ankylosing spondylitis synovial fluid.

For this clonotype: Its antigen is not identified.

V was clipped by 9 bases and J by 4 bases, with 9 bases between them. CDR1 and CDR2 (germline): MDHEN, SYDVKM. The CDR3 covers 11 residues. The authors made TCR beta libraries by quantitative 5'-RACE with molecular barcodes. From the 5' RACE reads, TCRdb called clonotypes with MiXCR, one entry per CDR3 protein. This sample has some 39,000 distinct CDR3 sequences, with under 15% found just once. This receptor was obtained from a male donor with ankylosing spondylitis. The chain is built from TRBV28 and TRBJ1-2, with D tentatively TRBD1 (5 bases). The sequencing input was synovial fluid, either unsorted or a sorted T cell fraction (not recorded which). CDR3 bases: TGTGCCAGGTGGGACGGCTATGGCTACACCTTC. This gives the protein CARWDGYGYTF.